The 16 T cell receptor beta chains in this list originate from one sample, sequenced in a study of T cells in Graves' hyperthyroidism and ophthalmopathy. Authors of the study amplified TCR beta CDR3 regions from RNA transcripts. The HTBI primer set drove a first-round RT-PCR of the TCR CDR3. Via MiXCR, TCRdb re-called the multiplex PCR reads, giving one row per CDR3 protein. This sample has hundreds of thousands of distinct CDR3 sequences, with approximately 19% found just once. Sequenced material: blood. The receptor source for this set is a woman aged 45-65 years with Graves' hyperthyroidism that later progressed to Graves' ophthalmopathy.

V is TRBV6-5 and J is TRBJ1-6, with no clear D. This CDR3 has 16 residues. Germline V gene lookup returns CDR1 MNHEY and CDR2 SVGAGI. Trimming stripped 3 bases from V and 0 bases from J, with 9 bases between. This CDR3 is CASSYGRSSYNSPLHF. The CDR3 DNA sequence: TGTGCCAGCAGTTATGGGAGGAGCTCCTATAATTCACCCCTCCACTTT.

The chain couples TRBV7-2 to TRBJ2-5; no clear D gene. V lost 2 bases and J 4 bases, leaving 11 bases between the germline ends. The CDR3 runs 14 residues. Germline CDR1 reads SGHTA; CDR2 reads FQGNSA. The CDR3 sequence: CASSLHRRSETQYF. DNA for the CDR3: TGTGCCAGCAGCTTACATCGCAGGTCAGAGACCCAGTACTTC.

The table lists this clonotype with a count of one. The V call is TRBV20-1, the J call TRBJ2-1; D is perhaps TRBD2 (5 bases). The length of the CDR3 is 12 residues. Trimming took 5 bases from V and 7 from J, leaving 12 bases between them. Germline-derived CDR1 and CDR2 are DFQATT and SNEGSKA (reference sequence). CDR3 DNA: TGCAGTGCTCGTGTTACTAGTAATGAGCAGTTCTTC. Its protein is CSARVTSNEQFF.

Of note for this clonotype: This could be a read error, since a much larger clone is one nucleotide away. The chain is built from TRBV4-2 and TRBJ1-2; 7 nucleotides line up with TRBD1. The CDR3 is 14 residues long. Germline values: CDR1 LGHNA, CDR2 YNFKEQ. The CDR3 sequence: CASGQVGDSYGYTF. CDR3 sequence (DNA): TGTGCCAGCGGCCAAGTTGGGGACAGCTATGGCTACACCTTC.

The genes are TRBV20-1 and TRBJ2-3; 11 bases are shared with TRBD2. Germline V gene lookup returns CDR1 DFQATT and CDR2 SNEGSKA (reference sequence). The CDR3 has 15 amino acids. Trimming took 6 bases from V and 3 from J; bases not matched to a gene: 8. The CDR3 nucleotides are TGCAGTGCCCCCTCACTAGCGGGGGTGACAGATACGCAGTATTTT. Protein product: CSAPSLAGVTDTQYF.

This chain uses TRBV18 with TRBJ2-1; D is unclear. Trimming removed 6 bases at V and 6 bases at J, with 12 bases between. The CDR3 has 13 residues. The germline gives CDR1 KGHSH, CDR2 LQKENI. CDR3 protein: CASSSKSGNEQFF. DNA for the CDR3: TGTGCCAGCTCTTCCAAGTCGGGCAATGAGCAGTTCTTC. The full variable domain, in which reference TRBV18 and TRBJ2-1 provide the parts outside the CDR3, is NAGVMQNPRHLVRRRGQEARLRCSPMKGHSHVYWYRQLPEEGLKFMVYLQKENIIDESGMPKERFSAEFPKEGPSILRIQQVVRGDSAAYFCASSSKSGNEQFFGPGTRLTVL.

This clonotype occurred many times. The chain joins TRBV27 to TRBJ1-1; 7 bases align to TRBD1. The CDR3 runs 16 residues. Germline V CDR1 and CDR2: MNHEY, SMNVEV (reference sequence). The V segment lost 5 bases and the J segment 5 bases; nucleotides outside the gene matches: 14. This chain's CDR3 is CASSILTGHFQTEAFF. In DNA form, the CDR3 reads TGTGCCAGCAGTATCCTGACAGGGCATTTTCAAACTGAAGCTTTCTTT.

This clonotype was seen more than once but under ten times. The rearrangement links TRBV5-1 to TRBJ1-6; tentative D call: TRBD1 (6 bases). The CDR3 contains 15 residues. Looked up from germline, CDR1 is SGHRS and CDR2 is YFSETQ. The V end was cut by 5 bases, the J end by 9 bases, with 18 bases between. The CDR3 is CASREGGIESSPLHF. CDR3 in DNA: TGCGCCAGCAGAGAAGGGGGTATTGAAAGTTCACCCCTCCACTTT.

This chain uses TRBV6-1 with TRBJ1-2; D not certain. The CDR3 extends over 14 amino acids. CDR1 and CDR2 from the germline V gene are MNHNS and SASEGT. Trimming took off 7 bases at V and 5 bases at J, with 17 bases between the two ends. The CDR3 loop is CASNYPNGDYGYTF. CDR3 in DNA: TGTGCCAGCAATTACCCCAACGGAGATTATGGCTACACCTTC.

This clonotype was found many times. The V and J genes are TRBV11-2 and TRBJ2-7, with D maybe TRBD2 (5 bases). Trimming removed 1 base at V and 7 bases at J, with 14 bases between. Germline lookup yields CDR1 SGHAT and CDR2 FQNNGV. The CDR3 is 14 amino acids. DNA of the CDR3: TGTGCCAGCAGCTTAGGCGGGCCCCTGGGTGAGCAGTACTTC. It specifies CASSLGGPLGEQYF.

In this sample, this clonotype turned up many times. An end of the junction does not agree with germline; a read error may underlie this. V usage is TRBV5-1 and J usage is TRBJ1-5; D unclear. From germline, CDR1 is SGHRS and CDR2 YFSETQ. The CDR3 extends over 14 amino acids. The CDR3 loop reads CASSLEGVDQPQHF. CDR3 bases: TGTGCCAGCAGCTTGGAGGGAGTGGATCAGCCCCAGCATTTT.

This clonotype was recorded many times. The chain joins TRBV27 to TRBJ1-5; 8 bases are a match to TRBD1. The CDR3 has 15 amino acids. Looked up from germline, CDR1 is MNHEY and CDR2 is SMNVEV (reference sequence). Germline trimming cut 2 bases from V and 2 bases from J; bases unmatched to any gene: 2. The CDR3 here is CASSLRGQGNQPQHF. Written as DNA, the CDR3 is TGTGCCAGCAGTTTACGGGGACAGGGCAATCAGCCCCAGCATTTT.

This clonotype has a count of ten or more. The chain uses TRBV7-2 and TRBJ1-1; 8 bases are shared with TRBD1. Germline values: CDR1 SGHTA, CDR2 FQGNSA. V was pared by 2 bases and J by 5 bases, with 7 bases of the junction left unmatched. CDR3 length equals 15 residues. The CDR3 sequence: CASSLWSGGETEAFF. CDR3 bases: TGTGCCAGCAGCTTATGGTCAGGGGGCGAAACTGAAGCTTTCTTT.

The genes are TRBV19 and TRBJ1-6, with D possibly being TRBD1 (5 bases). The CDR3 totals 16 residues. Germline V gene sequence: CDR1 LNHDA, CDR2 SQIVND (reference sequence). Trimming left V 5 bases short and J 10 bases short, with 21 bases between. As DNA, the CDR3 is TGTGCCAGTAGTGATATCGGGGCCTCGAGTGGATCACCCCTCCACTTT. This sequence encodes CASSDIGASSGSPLHF.

The genes are TRBV7-9 and TRBJ2-4; 7 bases fit TRBD2. Germline V gene data show CDR1 as SEHNR and CDR2 as FQNEAQ (reference sequence). V lost 0 bases to trimming and J lost 6 bases; unmatched junction nucleotides: 8. The CDR3 has 16 residues. The CDR3: CASSLAGSGDGNIQYF. CDR3 DNA sequence: TGTGCCAGCAGCTTAGCCGGGAGCGGGGACGGAAACATTCAGTACTTC.

The chain joins TRBV5-6 to TRBJ2-5; a possible D gene is TRBD1 (7 bases). The germline V gene encodes CDR1 SGHDT and CDR2 YYEEEE. The CDR3 spans 15 residues. The V end was cut by 1 base, the J end by 5 bases, with 15 bases between. CDR3 loop: CASSLSESGGETQYF. The CDR3 DNA reads as TGTGCCAGCAGCTTGTCCGAATCAGGGGGGGAGACCCAGTACTTC.